Below are 5 T cell receptor beta chains sequenced from a single sample in a study of blood T cell repertoires in COVID-19 (dated by TCRdb to about 2020). Libraries came from the immunoSEQ multiplex PCR assay. TCRdb re-hosts the immuneACCESS table, in-frame sequences only. Its copies lack some clones; in the studies checked, an unresolved V gene accounts for under half of them, and the cause for the rest is not known. The sample includes about 180,000 clones, with roughly four fifths observed a single time. The top ten clonotypes cover 7.6% of the sample. The material sequenced was peripheral blood. The receptor source for this set is a woman in her 70s with COVID-19, enrolled during active disease.

The chain uses TRBV4-3 and TRBJ1-2; 8 positions agree with TRBD1. Germline V CDR1 and CDR2: LGHNA, YSLEER. Trimming removed 2 bases from V and 2 bases from J; junction bases left unmatched: 4. The CDR3 is 15 amino acids. The CDR3: CASSQSRTGNYGYTF. The CDR3 region has the DNA TGCGCCAGCAGCCAATCCCGGACAGGGAACTATGGCTACACCTTC.

The V and J genes are TRBV7-2 and TRBJ2-3; a possible D gene is TRBD2 (6 bases). V lost 4 bases and J 6 bases, leaving 8 bases between the germline ends. Germline V gene data show CDR1 as SGHTA and CDR2 as FQGNSA. CDR3 length: 12 amino acids. Here the CDR3 reads CASSSSGDTQYF. The DNA of the CDR3 is TGTGCCAGCAGCTCGAGCGGGGATACGCAGTATTTT.

V and J are TRBV7-6 and TRBJ2-2; perhaps TRBD1 as D (5 bases). Germline V CDR1 and CDR2: SGHVS, FNYEAQ. V gave up 1 base and J gave up 0 bases, with 9 bases separating them. This CDR3 region has 16 residues. The CDR3, as DNA: TGTGCCAGCAGCTTAGGGGGCGGATCGAACACCGGGGAGCTGTTTTTT. This sequence encodes CASSLGGGSNTGELFF. Variable domain in full (rest from reference TRBV7-6 and TRBJ2-2): GAGVSQSPRYKVTKRGQDVALRCDPISGHVSLYWYRQALGQGPEFLTYFNYEAQQDKSGLPNDRFSAERPEGSISTLTIQRTEQRDSAMYRCASSLGGGSNTGELFFGEGSRLTVL.

This chain connects TRBV28 to TRBJ2-7; 7 nucleotides line up with TRBD1. The germline V gene encodes CDR1 MDHEN and CDR2 SYDVKM. J was trimmed by 5 bases and V by 6 bases; bases with no gene match: 4. The CDR3 length is 12 residues. The CDR3 DNA reads TGTGCCAGCAGGCCGCAGGGGGACGAGCAGTACTTC. This translates into CASRPQGDEQYF.

The sample holds a few counts of this clone. The J gene is TRBJ1-4, the V gene TRBV10-3, with 9 nucleotides matching TRBD1. Germline V gene sequence: CDR1 ENHRY, CDR2 SYGVKD. The V and J ends lost 8 bases and 8 bases, in that order; junction bases with no gene match: 6. This CDR3 has 13 residues. CDR3 amino acids: CAIGDRVEEKLFF. As DNA, the CDR3 is TGTGCCATCGGGGACAGGGTCGAGGAAAAACTGTTTTTT.